This TCR beta chain was documented in a study of shared clonotypes between healthy human individuals. As regards this clone: What it recognizes is unknown.

Germline CDR1 reads SGHDT; CDR2 reads YYEEEE. V was clipped by 4 bases and J by 0 bases, with 12 bases between them. The CDR3 loop spans 15 amino acids. Study-level results: Enrolling few donors narrowed the genetic and exposure-history diversity that was represented.

Per the study methods: From ImmunoSEQ came sequences covering only the junction and carrying no quality scores, so filtering differed. Sequencing used immunoSEQ multiplex PCR; TCRdb keeps in-frame clones, though not all of them. The V and J calls and the clone size are those of that table, but D and trimming were determined from the DNA. The sample has around 1.9 million clones; around 93% are singletons. Naive CD8 isolation took CD45RO-negative cells positively selected for CCR7 and excluded terminally differentiated effector memory CD45RA+ cells. This TCR derives from a man aged 18 to 29 in good health. Some clones in this sample may be carry-over from other donors' samples. This chain connects TRBV5-6 to TRBJ2-3; D may be TRBD2 (5 bases). Sequences were obtained from naive CD8+ T cells from PBMCs. CDR3 in amino acids: CASSLPRESTDTQYF. The CDR3 nucleotides read TGTGCCAGCAGCCTACCTCGGGAAAGCACAGATACGCAGTATTTT.